A selection of T cell receptor beta chains follows, all from one sample in a study of cytomegalovirus exposure and HLA in healthy donors. Libraries were prepared by immunoSEQ multiplex PCR; TCRdb keeps only in-frame clonotypes and omits some of them. There are 93,000 or so clones in the sample, with about 3% held by the top ten. Input material: PBMCs. Every receptor here comes from a man aged 40-50 years in good health and CMV-seronegative. Both conserved end residues are trimmed from each CDR3.

V gene	CDR3 length	J gene	CDR3 protein
TRBV5-1	11	TRBJ2-7	ASSLAGGNEQY
TRBV27	13	TRBJ2-7	ASSGAGPSSYEQY
TRBV20-1	9	TRBJ1-4	SANDQVKLF
TRBV7-2	11	TRBJ1-1	ASSFTGDTEAF
TRBV5-8	11	TRBJ2-7	ASSPRPTYEQY
TRBV5-4	12	TRBJ1-1	ASSKTGVNTEAF
TRBV7-2	12	TRBJ2-7	ASSLDYGGGEQY
TRBV4-3	11	TRBJ1-5	ASSQDLSQPQH
TRBV30	11	TRBJ1-6	AWSEQGHSPLH
TRBV2	14	TRBJ2-6	ATGLAGPSGANVLT
TRBV10-3	11	TRBJ2-7	AISDYRAKEQY
TRBV5-4	13	NA	ASSQPRGSNHEQY
TRBV7-6	13	TRBJ2-7	ASSLRSTGVYEQY
TRBV19	13	TRBJ2-1	ASTRRETTYNEQF
TRBV30	14	TRBJ1-2	AWRADGDPAVYGYT
TRBV19	12	TRBJ1-1	ASSIGQVNTEAF
TRBV4-3	13	TRBJ2-3	ASSPEGEISDTQY
TRBV9	13	TRBJ1-1	ASSVGTGWDTEAF
TRBV5-1	13	TRBJ2-3	ASSFQRGPTDTQY
TRBV2	14	TRBJ1-5	ASSAGGTGRMKPQH
TRBV11-3	13	TRBJ2-5	ASSLDAGQQETQY
TRBV27	12	TRBJ2-7	ASSLYGTGYEQY
TRBV4-3	13	TRBJ2-7	ASSQDRAGDSEQY
TRBV5-1	12	TRBJ1-1	ASSSSVRGSEAF
TRBV5-5	12	TRBJ2-7	ASSPTGGSYEQY
TRBV6-1	13	TRBJ1-2	ASRVGQGASDGYT
TRBV28	13	TRBJ1-3	ASSLYRGGGNTIY
TRBV7-7	11	TRBJ2-1	ASSQGLEEEQF
TRBV5-1	15	TRBJ1-2	ASSLDTKLGEYYGYT
TRBV28	13	TRBJ2-4	ASSLYGIMEVIQY
TRBV5-1	12	TRBJ2-1	ASSLAAGYNEQF
TRBV7-2	12	TRBJ1-2	ASSLWGRGRGYT
TRBV7-9	16	TRBJ2-5	ASSFLPGLAGIGETQY
TRBV7-9	14	TRBJ2-2	ASSLVTGSNTGELF
TRBV9	11	TRBJ2-2	ASSVGLTGELF
TRBV19	14	TRBJ1-1	ASSARTGQGGTEAF